Listed below are T cell receptor beta chains from one sample, sequenced in a study of T cell repertoires in cytomegalovirus infection. One entry per CDR3 protein, called by TCRdb with MiXCR from the reads. The repertoire holds around 450,000 distinct CDR3 sequences, with roughly 31% as singletons. Sequencing was carried out using PBMCs. These receptors all stem from a human donor in good health (CMV status not recorded). Some clones in this sample may be carry-over from other donors' samples. Both conserved end residues are part of each CDR3. Fields, in order: CDR3 DNA, CDR3 protein, J gene, D gene, clone size, V gene. The D gene is left open where the match is weak. The size entry is marked missing in some rows and otherwise reads once, few, many or a size class.

DNA: TGTGCCAGCAGTTGGGACAGGCTTCATCCGAACACTGAAGCTTTCTTT; CDR3: CASSWDRLHPNTEAFF; J: TRBJ1-1; D: TRBD1; size: -; V: TRBV6-2/TRBV6-3
DNA: TGTGCCAGCAGTTACGTCCGGGATCCCCCGGACACCGGGGAGCTGTTTTTT; CDR3: CASSYVRDPPDTGELFF; J: TRBJ2-2; D: -; size: -; V: TRBV6-8
DNA: TGTGCCAGCATAAAGAACACTGAAGCTTTCTTT; CDR3: CASIKNTEAFF; J: TRBJ1-1; D: -; size: -; V: TRBV6-5
DNA: TGTGCCAGTAGTATCCCTATTGGGAGATCCGCTAACTATGGCTACACCTTC; CDR3: CASSIPIGRSANYGYTF; J: TRBJ1-2; D: -; size: -; V: TRBV19
DNA: TGTGCCAGCAGCTTATTAGCGGGGGCTTACAATGAGCAGTTCTTC; CDR3: CASSLLAGAYNEQFF; J: TRBJ2-1; D: TRBD2; size: many; V: TRBV6-2/TRBV6-3
DNA: TGTGCCAGCAGCCCCCCGGGATCCCGAGCAGCTTTCTTT; CDR3: CASSPPGSRAAFF; J: TRBJ1-1; D: -; size: -; V: TRBV14
DNA: TGTGCCAGCAGCTTAGGGGACCAGTCTTACGAGCAGTACTTC; CDR3: CASSLGDQSYEQYF; J: TRBJ2-7; D: -; size: -; V: TRBV7-6
DNA: TGTGCCAGCAGTTCAAGGACAGGGGGAGTTAATCAGCCCCAGCATTTT; CDR3: CASSSRTGGVNQPQHF; J: TRBJ1-5; D: TRBD1; size: many; V: TRBV12-3/TRBV12-4
DNA: TGCAGTGCTAGTCCAGCGGGGGTGAACTACGAGCAGTACTTC; CDR3: CSASPAGVNYEQYF; J: TRBJ2-7; D: TRBD2; size: -; V: TRBV20-1
DNA: TGTGCCAGCAGTTCTACCGGGACAGGGGGGAATGAGCAGTTCTTC; CDR3: CASSSTGTGGNEQFF; J: TRBJ2-1; D: TRBD1; size: many; V: TRBV12-3/TRBV12-4
DNA: TGTGCCAGCAGTTTAGGGGTGGGAAGGAGGCCCCAGCATTTT; CDR3: CASSLGVGRRPQHF; J: TRBJ1-5; D: -; size: few; V: TRBV12-3/TRBV12-4
DNA: TGTGCCAGCAGTGGCGGGGAGCCGTACGAGCAGTACTTC; CDR3: CASSGGEPYEQYF; J: TRBJ2-7; D: -; size: -; V: TRBV2
DNA: TGTGCCAGCAGCCTCCGGACGGGTGATAATTCACCCCTCCACTTT; CDR3: CASSLRTGDNSPLHF; J: TRBJ1-6; D: -; size: many; V: TRBV12-3/TRBV12-4
DNA: TGTGCCAGCAGTTCCGGGGGCTGGAACTACGAGCAGTACTTC; CDR3: CASSSGGWNYEQYF; J: TRBJ2-7; D: -; size: -; V: TRBV6-5
DNA: TGTGCCAGCAGCGTAGCTAGCAGGGGGGCGGATACGCAGTATTTT; CDR3: CASSVASRGADTQYF; J: TRBJ2-3; D: -; size: -; V: TRBV7-2
DNA: TGTGCCAGCTCAATGGGAGTCTCTGTAAACACCATATATTTT; CDR3: CASSMGVSVNTIYF; J: TRBJ1-3; D: -; size: -; V: TRBV11-2
DNA: TGTGCCAGCAGCTCCCGGGGCTACACCTTC; CDR3: CASSSRGYTF; J: TRBJ1-2; D: -; size: many; V: TRBV7-2
DNA: TGTGCCAGCAGTTTTCGTGGGGACGTAACCTACAATGAGCAGTTCTTC; CDR3: CASSFRGDVTYNEQFF; J: TRBJ2-1; D: -; size: many; V: TRBV12-3/TRBV12-4
DNA: TGTGCCAGTAGTATAATGGCTGAAGCTTTCTTT; CDR3: CASSIMAEAFF; J: TRBJ1-1; D: -; size: many; V: TRBV19
DNA: TGTGCCAGCAGCTTAGCTTGGGGCAATGAGCAGTTCTTC; CDR3: CASSLAWGNEQFF; J: TRBJ2-1; D: -; size: -; V: TRBV7-9
DNA: TGTGCCAGCAGTGACCCTCCTGGGGCGGTCTCCTACAATGAGCAGTTCTTC; CDR3: CASSDPPGAVSYNEQFF; J: TRBJ2-1; D: -; size: -; V: TRBV2
DNA: TGTGCCAGCAAACGGGACGGCTCATACAATGAGCAGTTCTTC; CDR3: CASKRDGSYNEQFF; J: TRBJ2-1; D: -; size: -; V: TRBV2
DNA: TGTGCCTCCTGGACAGGGCTAACCTACAATGAGCAGTTCTTC; CDR3: CASWTGLTYNEQFF; J: TRBJ2-1; D: TRBD1; size: -; V: TRBV5-3
DNA: TGCGCCAGCAGTCAACCTGGATGGACTGAAGCTTTCTTT; CDR3: CASSQPGWTEAFF; J: TRBJ1-1; D: -; size: -; V: TRBV23-1
DNA: TGTGCCAGCAAAAGTTTGACAGGGAATGAGCAGTTCTTC; CDR3: CASKSLTGNEQFF; J: TRBJ2-1; D: TRBD1; size: -; V: TRBV6-5
DNA: TGTGCCAGCAGCCTTGTGGCAGGATCGCTGGTAGGGGCCAACGTCCTGACTTTC; CDR3: CASSLVAGSLVGANVLTF; J: TRBJ2-6; D: -; size: few; V: TRBV7-2
DNA: TGCGCCAGCAGCCAAGAGGAGGGGGTCCACTCCTACGAGCAGTACTTC; CDR3: CASSQEEGVHSYEQYF; J: TRBJ2-7; D: -; size: -; V: TRBV4-1
DNA: TGTGCCAGCAGTCCCTGGGGCCAGGCGAACACCGGGGAGCTGTTTTTT; CDR3: CASSPWGQANTGELFF; J: TRBJ2-2; D: -; size: once; V: TRBV6-2/TRBV6-3
DNA: TGTGCCAGCGGTATCGTTGGACAGCCCCAGCATTTT; CDR3: CASGIVGQPQHF; J: TRBJ1-5; D: -; size: -; V: TRBV27
DNA: TGTGCCAGCAGCCTCGGGACAGGGCGAGGAACTCGCCATGGCTACACCTTC; CDR3: CASSLGTGRGTRHGYTF; J: TRBJ1-2; D: TRBD1; size: -; V: TRBV5-4
DNA: TGTGCCAGCTCACTAATGAGCCCGGGACCCAGCTCTGGAAACACCATATATTTT; CDR3: CASSLMSPGPSSGNTIYF; J: TRBJ1-3; D: -; size: few; V: TRBV18
DNA: TGTGCCAGCAGCTTAGAGGGGGTGTCGGCCTACGAGCAGTACTTC; CDR3: CASSLEGVSAYEQYF; J: TRBJ2-7; D: -; size: many; V: TRBV7-2
DNA: TGCAGTGCTAGAGACACGGGGCAGGGGAATCAGCCCCAGCATTTT; CDR3: CSARDTGQGNQPQHF; J: TRBJ1-5; D: -; size: few; V: TRBV20-1
DNA: TGTGCCAGCAGCTTATCCGGACAGGGGGCAACTAATGAAAAACTGTTTTTT; CDR3: CASSLSGQGATNEKLFF; J: TRBJ1-4; D: TRBD1; size: few; V: TRBV7-6
DNA: TGTGCCACCAGTGCCCCGGGCCGGACAGGGCTCACCGGGGAGCTGTTTTTT; CDR3: CATSAPGRTGLTGELFF; J: TRBJ2-2; D: TRBD1; size: few; V: TRBV24-1
DNA: TGTGCCAGCAGTCCACCGGGACAGGGGCGAATTAACTATGGCTACACCTTC; CDR3: CASSPPGQGRINYGYTF; J: TRBJ1-2; D: TRBD1; size: -; V: TRBV6-5
DNA: TGTGCCAGCAGCCCGCAGACAGGGGTGGGGTACGAGCAGTACTTC; CDR3: CASSPQTGVGYEQYF; J: TRBJ2-7; D: TRBD1; size: -; V: TRBV7-6
DNA: TGTGCCAGTACAGGGCTACAGGGTTCACCCCTCCACTTT; CDR3: CASTGLQGSPLHF; J: TRBJ1-6; D: -; size: many; V: TRBV7-6
DNA: TGTGCCAGCAGCCCCGGACAGGACTACAATGAGCAGTTCTTC; CDR3: CASSPGQDYNEQFF; J: TRBJ2-1; D: TRBD1; size: -; V: TRBV7-9
DNA: TGTGCCAGCAGTATCGGGACGTTCTACACCTTC; CDR3: CASSIGTFYTF; J: TRBJ1-2; D: -; size: -; V: TRBV12-3/TRBV12-4
DNA: TGTGCCAGCAGTTTTCAGGATCCAAATCAGCCCCAGCATTTT; CDR3: CASSFQDPNQPQHF; J: TRBJ1-5; D: -; size: -; V: TRBV12-3/TRBV12-4
DNA: TGTGCCAGCAGCTGGGACAGCGGAGGGGAGCGGTTTTTT; CDR3: CASSWDSGGERFF; J: TRBJ2-2; D: -; size: -; V: TRBV7-2
DNA: TGTGCCAGCAGCTGGACTAGCGGGGGGGTTAATGAGCAGTTCTTC; CDR3: CASSWTSGGVNEQFF; J: TRBJ2-1; D: TRBD2; size: many; V: TRBV7-2
DNA: TGTGCCAGCAGCTTAGGAGCCTATAATTCACCCCTCCACTTT; CDR3: CASSLGAYNSPLHF; J: TRBJ1-6; D: -; size: many; V: TRBV7-2
DNA: TGTGCCAGCAGCTTTCTGGCAGCTGGCACTGAAGCTTTCTTT; CDR3: CASSFLAAGTEAFF; J: TRBJ1-1; D: -; size: few; V: TRBV5-5
DNA: TGTGCCAGTAGTATTCCCAACTATGGCTACACCTTC; CDR3: CASSIPNYGYTF; J: TRBJ1-2; D: -; size: once; V: TRBV19
DNA: TGTGCCAGCAGCGTGGGGACAGGGATCTACGAGCAGTACTTC; CDR3: CASSVGTGIYEQYF; J: TRBJ2-7; D: TRBD1; size: few; V: TRBV9
DNA: TGTGCCAGCAGCCATGGGACGGGGGTCCCCGGGGAGCTGTTTTTT; CDR3: CASSHGTGVPGELFF; J: TRBJ2-2; D: -; size: many; V: TRBV7-2
DNA: TGCACCCAAGGGGGCAGGGCCTACGAGCAGTACTTC; CDR3: CTQGGRAYEQYF; J: TRBJ2-7; D: TRBD1; size: few; V: TRBV29-1
DNA: TGTGCTAGTGGTGGAGGCCCAGGGCCCTATGGCTACACCTTC; CDR3: CASGGGPGPYGYTF; J: TRBJ1-2; D: -; size: -; V: TRBV12-5
DNA: TGTGCCAGCAGTGGTTCCGGCTACACCTTC; CDR3: CASSGSGYTF; J: TRBJ1-2; D: -; size: few; V: TRBV2
DNA: TGTGCCAGCAGCTTAGGGACTAGCGGGGGCCCGAGCACAGATACGCAGTATTTT; CDR3: CASSLGTSGGPSTDTQYF; J: TRBJ2-3; D: TRBD2; size: many; V: TRBV7-6
DNA: TGTGCCAGCAGCTTGGTACAGACAGGGTCTGGGGGGGATAGCAATCAGCCCCAGCATTTT; CDR3: CASSLVQTGSGGDSNQPQHF; J: TRBJ1-5; D: TRBD1; size: -; V: TRBV28